The clone carrying this T cell receptor (beta chain) has ten or more counts. Antigen specificity is unknown. Blood from later-ophthalmopathy patients was taken at first hyperthyroidism diagnosis. Extraction of PBMCs used 9 to 10 ml of fresh peripheral blood. This sample was included in a study of T cells in Graves' hyperthyroidism and ophthalmopathy. Study-wide findings and caveats: The majority of expanded thyroid clonotypes above 0.001 also appeared in blood. The model's output predicted ophthalmopathy at a median of about 6.5 months prior to onset.

Amplified regions were TCR beta CDR3 sequences from RNA transcripts. A set of HTBI primers served as the primers for a first-round RT-PCR of the TCR CDR3. TCRdb reprocessed the multiplex PCR reads with MiXCR, giving one entry per CDR3 protein. The table has over 200,000 distinct CDR3 sequences, 14% to 15% seen once. The ends were cut back, 5 bases at V and 4 bases at J, with 18 bases in the middle. The V gene's germline CDR1 is MNHNS and CDR2 SASEGT. This CDR3 contains 16 residues. This clonotype was obtained from a woman aged 40 to 49 with Graves' hyperthyroidism that later progressed to Graves' ophthalmopathy. The chain employs TRBV6-1 and TRBJ2-1, with D tentatively TRBD2 (7 bases). The specimen sequenced was blood. The CDR3 loop is CASSHLVGGHYNEQFF. The DNA of the CDR3 is TGTGCCAGCAGTCATCTAGTGGGGGGGCATTACAATGAGCAGTTCTTC.